The T cell receptor beta chain under discussion was sequenced for a study of Graves' ophthalmopathy and Graves' hyperthyroidism. Study in general: Specimen type is peripheral blood, obtained at initial diagnosis before any treatment. General study points: Blood also harbored most expanded thyroid clonotypes above 0.001 frequency.

This clonotype was found once. The antigen is undetermined. Amplifying from RNA transcripts, the study obtained TCR beta CDR3 regions. The authors performed first-round RT-PCR with HTBI primers and then a second-round multiplex PCR. One entry per CDR3 protein, called by TCRdb with MiXCR from the multiplex PCR reads. The sample holds about 700,000 distinct CDR3 sequences, about two fifths seen once. PBMCs were isolated from a 10 ml sample of fresh peripheral blood. The V gene lost 4 bases and the J gene lost 4 bases, with 20 bases spanning the gap. Looked up from germline, CDR1 is SQVTM and CDR2 is ANQGSEA. CDR3 size: 17 residues.

The chain links TRBV29-1 to TRBJ2-6; the D is unclear. Sample: peripheral blood. The receptor was derived from an adult man with Graves' ophthalmopathy. CDR3 sequence reads: CSVGGPAENTGANVLTF. The CDR3 nucleotides are TGCAGCGTTGGCGGTCCAGCCGAGAACACCGGGGCCAACGTCCTGACTTTC.